These 28 T cell receptor beta chains originate from one sample sequenced in a study of CD8 T cells in ankylosing spondylitis. Regarding the study as a whole: Characteristic, it appeared, of ankylosing spondylitis blood was a TCR beta motif of fewer than 10 highly homologous variants.

The antigens of these receptors remain unknown. One entry per CDR3 protein results from TCRdb running MiXCR on the 5' RACE reads. The sample lists just under 550,000 distinct CDR3 sequences; roughly an eighth were seen once. The source material was blood, either unsorted or a sorted T cell fraction (not recorded which). The receptors here all came from a male donor with ankylosing spondylitis.

This clonotype has more than one count but fewer than ten. The chain carries TRBV24-1 and TRBJ2-3; 7 nucleotides agree with TRBD2. Germline assignment: CDR1 KGHDR and CDR2 SFDVKD. The CDR3 is made up of 16 amino acids. V lost 4 bases to trimming and J lost 4 bases; unmatched junction nucleotides: 10. The CDR3 DNA follows: TGTGCCACCAGTGAGGGGGGGAGAGAGGTCGCAGATACGCAGTATTTT. Translating gives CATSEGGREVADTQYF.

Only a few counts were recorded for this clonotype. The chain has TRBV6-2 or TRBV6-3 and TRBJ2-4; perhaps TRBD2 as D (5 bases). V shed 5 bases and J shed 3 bases, with 14 bases lying between them. CDR1 and CDR2 (germline): MNHEY, SVGEGT. The CDR3 contains 15 residues. The CDR3 coding sequence is TGTGCCAGCAGTGGAAACTCCCGGGGCAAAAACATTCAGTACTTC. Amino acid sequence: CASSGNSRGKNIQYF.

The rearrangement links TRBV20-1 to TRBJ2-3; tentative D call: TRBD2 (6 bases). The CDR3 loop spans 14 amino acids. The germline V gene has CDR1 DFQATT and CDR2 SNEGSKA (reference sequence). Trimming stripped 3 bases from V and 0 bases from J, with 10 bases between. CDR3 coding DNA: TGCAGTGCTAGGCACGGGACTAGCACAGATACGCAGTATTTT. Amino acid sequence: CSARHGTSTDTQYF.

This clonotype appeared a few times. CDR3 sequence reads: CAWSSGQRTSGYTF. The CDR3 nucleotides are TGTGCCTGGAGTTCGGGACAAAGAACTAGTGGCTACACCTTC. V usage is TRBV30 and J usage is TRBJ1-2, with D maybe TRBD1 (6 bases). Trimming pared 2 bases from V and 7 bases from J, leaving 17 bases between. Germline V gives CDR1 GTSNPN, CDR2 SVGIG (reference sequence). The CDR3 runs 14 residues.

Here the CDR3 reads CASSNRRDSNGYTF. The CDR3 DNA follows: TGTGCCAGCAGCAATAGGCGGGACTCCAATGGCTACACCTTC. The V and J genes are TRBV12-3 or TRBV12-4 and TRBJ1-2; D is perhaps TRBD1 (5 bases). This CDR3 has 14 residues. The V and J ends lost 6 bases and 6 bases respectively, with 17 bases between them.

This clonotype turned up a few times. CDR3 in DNA: TGCAGTGCTTGGACCCCCGGGAGCTATGGCTACACCTTC. This codes for CSAWTPGSYGYTF. This rearrangement joins TRBV20-1 to TRBJ1-2; D remains unclear. The CDR3 loop spans 13 amino acids. V gave up 5 bases and J gave up 4 bases, with 14 bases separating them. The germline gives CDR1 DFQATT, CDR2 SNEGSKA (reference sequence).

This clonotype was counted many times. This rearrangement joins TRBV5-1 to TRBJ2-1, with TRBD2 identical over 7 bases. The V gene end was trimmed by 5 bases and the J gene end by 5 bases; junction bases not matched to a gene: 7. Germline-derived CDR1 and CDR2 are SGHRS and YFSETQ. This CDR3 spans 14 amino acids. The CDR3 nucleotides are TGCGCCAGCAGGGTCGCCGGGACTAACAATGAGCAGTTCTTC. Translation: CASRVAGTNNEQFF.

This clonotype was recorded a few times. V gene TRBV20-1 combines with J gene TRBJ2-1, with D unresolved. Trimming shortened V by 0 bases and J by 2 bases, and 5 bases separated the two germline ends. The CDR3 is 13 amino acids. Germline assignment: CDR1 DFQATT and CDR2 SNEGSKA (reference sequence). CDR3 sequence reads: CSARDSPYNEQFF. DNA of the CDR3: TGCAGTGCTAGAGATAGCCCCTACAATGAGCAGTTCTTC.

The rearrangement links TRBV24-1 to TRBJ2-4; D unresolved. The V end lost 2 bases, the J end lost 3 bases, and 16 bases lay between the germline ends. The CDR3 sequence is 17 residues long. CDR1 and CDR2 from the germline V gene are KGHDR and SFDVKD. The CDR3 region has the DNA TGTGCCACCAGTGATTCCCTGACTCCTAAGGGCAAAAACATTCAGTACTTC. This encodes CATSDSLTPKGKNIQYF.

J is TRBJ1-2 and V is TRBV5-1, with D unresolved. V was cut by 4 bases and J by 0 bases, with 10 bases left in between. Germline CDR1 and CDR2: SGHRS and YFSETQ. This CDR3 is 14 amino acids long. DNA of the CDR3: TGCGCCAGCAGCCCGTCGGGTTCTAACTATGGCTACACCTTC. Translation gives CASSPSGSNYGYTF. Complete variable domain (other parts from reference TRBV5-1 and TRBJ1-2): KAGVTQTPRYLIKTRGQQVTLSCSPISGHRSVSWYQQTPGQGLQFLFEYFSETQRNKGNFPGRFSGRQFSNSRSEMNVSTLELGDSALYLCASSPSGSNYGYTFGSGTRLTVV.

This clonotype was observed a few times. V gene TRBV30 combines with J gene TRBJ2-1, with TRBD2 matching over 8 bases. Germline loops: CDR1 GTSNPN, CDR2 SVGIG (reference sequence). The CDR3 runs 13 residues. Trimming removed 2 bases from V and 8 bases from J; junction bases left unmatched: 5. In nucleotides, the CDR3 is TGTGCCTGGAGTAAGCGGGAGTGGGATGAGCAGTTCTTC. Amino acids: CAWSKREWDEQFF.

The chain combines TRBV20-1 with TRBJ1-2, with D tentatively TRBD1 (5 bases). The germline V and J ends were trimmed by 0 bases and 6 bases, with 17 bases remaining between them. The CDR3 is made up of 15 amino acids. The V gene's germline CDR1 is DFQATT and CDR2 SNEGSKA (reference sequence). The CDR3: CSARDHRTLHNGYTF. CDR3 bases: TGCAGTGCTAGAGATCACAGGACGCTCCACAATGGCTACACCTTC.

The genes are TRBV28 and TRBJ2-7; no clear D. The CDR3 contains 13 residues. Germline-derived CDR1 and CDR2 are MDHEN and SYDVKM. Between the trimmed V and J ends, which lost 7 bases and 4 bases, there was a span of 14 bases. CDR3 coding DNA: TGTGCCAGCACCTTGCGAATAGTTTACGAGCAGTACTTC. Its translation is CASTLRIVYEQYF.

The rearrangement uses TRBV7-2 and TRBJ2-3; TRBD1 matches at 7 bases. V was pared by 7 bases and J by 2 bases, with 6 bases of the junction left unmatched. Germline-derived CDR1 and CDR2 are SGHTA and FQGNSA. CDR3 length equals 14 residues. The CDR3 here is CASTLGGYTDTQYF. CDR3 DNA sequence: TGTGCCAGCACCCTAGGGGGCTACACAGATACGCAGTATTTT.

This clonotype has just a few counts. The CDR3 DNA reads TGTGCCACCCGACAGTCCTACGAGCAGTACGTC. Encoded protein: CATRQSYEQYV. The chain couples TRBV28 to TRBJ2-7; the D gene is possibly TRBD1 (5 bases). Germline V gene data show CDR1 as MDHEN and CDR2 as SYDVKM. The CDR3 is 11 amino acids. V lost 10 bases and J lost 1, with 8 bases in between.

The table lists this clonotype with a few counts. The V gene is TRBV5-5, the J gene TRBJ2-3; D gene unclear. With 4 bases removed from V and 4 bases from J, the gap between germline ends came to 13 bases. This CDR3 has 14 amino acids. Germline V lookup: CDR1 SGHKS, CDR2 YYEKEE (reference sequence). This CDR3 is CASSRSDQSDTQYF. Here the CDR3 DNA reads TGTGCCAGCAGCAGATCGGACCAGTCAGATACGCAGTATTTT.

The CDR3 coding sequence is TGCGCCAGCAGCTTGGCACAGGGGGCCAACACTGAAGCTTTCTTT. It encodes CASSLAQGANTEAFF. The V gene is TRBV5-1, the J gene TRBJ1-1; 9 nucleotides line up with TRBD1. The CDR3 length is 15 residues. V shed 0 bases, J shed 2 bases, and the junction held 2 bases outside the gene matches. Germline-derived CDR1 and CDR2 are SGHRS and YFSETQ.

There are a few counts of this clonotype. The chain is built from TRBV5-1 and TRBJ2-3, with unresolved D. The germline CDR1 and CDR2 sequences are SGHRS and YFSETQ. The ends were cut back, 4 bases at V and 2 bases at J, with 20 bases in the middle. The CDR3 spans 17 residues. The CDR3 DNA follows: TGCGCCAGCAGCCTACACCTACCTGCGGAATACACAGATACGCAGTATTTT. As protein: CASSLHLPAEYTDTQYF.

This clonotype was detected only a few times. J is TRBJ2-1 and V is TRBV3-1; weak D call: TRBD2 (6 bases). Per the germline V gene, CDR1 is LGHDT and CDR2 is YNNKEL (reference sequence). The CDR3 consists of 15 residues. The V end was cut by 1 base, the J end by 4 bases, with 11 bases between. The CDR3 DNA is TGTGCCAGCAGCCAAGTTGGAGGGAGATACAATGAGCAGTTCTTC. Amino acid sequence: CASSQVGGRYNEQFF.

The table lists this clonotype with a few counts. The CDR3 loop reads CASSPGGVYSNQPQHF. CDR3 in DNA: TGCGCCAGCAGCCCGGGGGGGGTGTATAGCAATCAGCCCCAGCATTTT. J is TRBJ1-5 and V is TRBV5-1; D may be TRBD1 (5 bases). Deletions cut 4 bases from V and 0 bases from J, with 14 bases between. The CDR3 runs 16 residues. Germline V gene lookup returns CDR1 SGHRS and CDR2 YFSETQ.

This clonotype occurred a few times. J is TRBJ2-2 and V is TRBV27; D gene unclear. V lost 6 bases to trimming and J lost 4 bases, with 15 bases between them. Germline CDR1 MNHEY, CDR2 SMNVEV (reference sequence). The CDR3 has 15 residues. CDR3 in DNA: TGTGCCAGCAGCCCCCTCCCCGGAACCACCGGGGAGCTGTTTTTT. Its translation is CASSPLPGTTGELFF.

Ten or more counts support this clonotype. The rearrangement joins TRBV7-9 to TRBJ2-1, with D possibly TRBD1 on 5 matching bases. V gave up 1 base and J gave up 5 bases, with 12 bases separating them. CDR3 length equals 15 residues. Germline V gene sequence: CDR1 SEHNR, CDR2 FQNEAQ (reference sequence). CDR3 in DNA: TGTGCCAGCAGCTTAGTCCCTGGACAAAACAATGAGCAGTTCTTC. Amino acids: CASSLVPGQNNEQFF.

The CDR3 is CACCPRMTSGSFTGELFF. For the CDR3, the DNA is TGTGCCTGCTGCCCACGCATGACTAGCGGGAGTTTCACCGGGGAGCTGTTTTTT. The J gene is TRBJ2-2, the V gene TRBV12-3 or TRBV12-4; TRBD2 matches 12 bases. CDR3 length: 18 amino acids. V dropped 11 bases and J dropped 4; count of bases not matched to a gene: 17.

This clonotype was seen a few times. This rearrangement joins TRBV20-1 to TRBJ2-1; 12 bases align to TRBD2. Trimming cost V 4 bases and J 7 bases; bases outside gene matches: 5. The CDR3 totals 14 residues. Germline-derived CDR1 and CDR2 are DFQATT and SNEGSKA (reference sequence). The DNA of the CDR3 is TGCAGTGCTAAGACTAGCGGGAGACATAATGAGCAGTTCTTC. Encoded protein: CSAKTSGRHNEQFF.

This rearrangement joins TRBV20-1 to TRBJ2-5; perhaps D is TRBD1 or TRBD2 (6 bases each). The germline V and J ends were trimmed by 5 bases and 2 bases, with 12 bases remaining between them. The germline CDR1 and CDR2 sequences are DFQATT and SNEGSKA (reference sequence). This CDR3 has 13 amino acids. CDR3 nucleotides: TGCAGTGCTGGACGGGGGCCTCAAGAGACCCAGTACTTC. It codes for CSAGRGPQETQYF.

The sample holds a few counts of this clonotype. The chain carries TRBV24-1 and TRBJ2-2; 7 nucleotides agree with TRBD1. The CDR3 spans 17 residues. Germline V gene data show CDR1 as KGHDR and CDR2 as SFDVKD. V lost 6 bases, J lost 0 bases, and 9 bases stayed unmatched. The CDR3 reads CATSPHGQDANTGELFF. CDR3 in DNA: TGTGCCACCAGTCCCCACGGACAGGACGCGAACACCGGGGAGCTGTTTTTT.

There are many counts of this clonotype. The V call is TRBV24-1, the J call TRBJ2-1; 11 bases align to TRBD1. Germline V lookup: CDR1 KGHDR, CDR2 SFDVKD. The CDR3 loop spans 15 amino acids. After removal of 4 bases from V and 9 bases from J, the junction contained 7 bases not matched to a gene. CDR3 nucleotide sequence: TGTGCCACCAGTGACCCTGGACAGGGGGCGACTGAGCAGTTCTTC. Amino acids: CATSDPGQGATEQFF.

V gene TRBV3-1 combines with J gene TRBJ2-7; no firm D call. Per the germline V gene, CDR1 is LGHDT and CDR2 is YNNKEL (reference sequence). The CDR3 is 12 amino acids. Deletions cut 1 base from V and 4 bases from J, with 5 bases between. The CDR3: CASSQGGYEQYV. CDR3 nucleotide sequence: TGTGCCAGCAGCCAAGGTGGTTACGAGCAGTACGTC.